This is a list of T cell receptor beta chains from one sample in a study of blood T cell repertoires in COVID-19. This table comes from immunoSEQ multiplex PCR, and its TCRdb copy is limited to in-frame clones, with some not included. The sample has some 130,000 clones; roughly 83% are singletons. The sample consisted of peripheral blood. The receptors were sampled from a woman between 50 and 59 years old with acute or convalescent COVID-19. The CDR3 runs from the conserved cysteine through the conserved F or W. The D gene is left open where the match is weak. Size tells how often a clone was seen (once, few, many) or the class of an expanded clone, and some rows leave it out.

NA	TRBV5-4	TRBJ1-1	NA	CASSSGFQNTEAFF	TGTGCCAGCAGCTCGGGATTTCAGAACACTGAAGCTTTCTTT
NA	TRBV6-1	TRBJ1-6	TRBD1	CASSERAGQVYNSPLHF	TGTGCCAGCAGTGAAAGAGCGGGACAGGTTTATAATTCACCCCTCCACTTT
NA	TRBV5-5	TRBJ2-3	NA	CASSPRGASTDTQYF	TGTGCCAGCAGCCCCCGGGGAGCTAGCACAGATACGCAGTATTTT
NA	TRBV3-1/TRBV3-2	TRBJ1-6	NA	CASSQVQGSPLHF	TGTGCCAGCAGCCAAGTTCAGGGTTCACCCCTCCACTTT
once	TRBV28	TRBJ2-5	TRBD1	CASRGTGTGDETQYF	TGTGCCAGCAGGGGAACCGGGACAGGGGATGAGACCCAGTACTTC
NA	TRBV5-4	TRBJ1-5	TRBD1	CASSPGQGANQPQHF	TGTGCCAGCAGCCCGGGACAGGGGGCGAATCAGCCCCAGCATTTT
NA	TRBV2	TRBJ1-5	TRBD1	CASSPGQNNQPQHF	TGTGCCAGCAGTCCGGGACAGAACAATCAGCCCCAGCATTTT
once	TRBV7-2	TRBJ2-7	TRBD1	CASSPGDRVHEQYF	TGTGCCAGCAGCCCCGGGGACAGGGTCCACGAGCAGTACTTC
NA	TRBV7-7	TRBJ1-1	TRBD1	CASSLKKRTGLNTEAFF	TGTGCCAGCAGCTTGAAAAAACGGACAGGCCTGAACACTGAAGCTTTCTTT
few	TRBV2	TRBJ2-7	TRBD2	CASSEAAGGYEQYF	TGTGCCAGCAGTGAAGCAGCGGGGGGCTACGAGCAGTACTTC
few	TRBV19	TRBJ1-4	NA	CASSSGQSGSEKLFF	TGTGCCAGTAGTTCCGGCCAATCGGGGAGTGAAAAACTGTTTTTT
NA	TRBV7-2	TRBJ1-1	NA	CASSLALQGNTEAFF	TGTGCCAGCAGCTTAGCGCTACAGGGTAACACTGAAGCTTTCTTT
NA	TRBV6-5	TRBJ1-1	TRBD1	CASSLDRGGITEAFF	TGTGCCAGCAGTTTGGACAGGGGGGGAATCACTGAAGCTTTCTTT
NA	TRBV4-1	TRBJ2-2	TRBD2	CASSQERGGSNTGELFF	TGCGCCAGCAGCCAAGAACGGGGGGGCTCGAACACCGGGGAGCTGTTTTTT
NA	TRBV29-1	TRBJ1-2	NA	CSVGGGYGYTF	TGCAGCGTTGGAGGGGGCTATGGCTACACCTTC
NA	TRBV5-1	TRBJ1-1	NA	CASSLGLGGAGTEAFF	TGCGCCAGCAGCTTGGGTTTGGGAGGGGCGGGGACTGAAGCTTTCTTT
NA	TRBV25-1	TRBJ2-1	TRBD1	CASSESGTAYNEQFF	TGTGCCAGCAGTGAATCCGGGACAGCCTACAATGAGCAGTTCTTC
NA	TRBV5-6	TRBJ1-4	TRBD1	CASSGTALGEKLFF	TGTGCCAGCAGCGGGACAGCCTTAGGGGAAAAACTGTTTTTT
NA	TRBV28	TRBJ1-2	TRBD1	CASSQPGQGAYGYTF	TGTGCCAGCAGTCAACCGGGACAGGGGGCGTATGGCTACACCTTC
NA	TRBV2	TRBJ2-3	TRBD1	CASSAQTGTDTQYF	TGTGCCAGCAGTGCACAGACAGGGACAGATACGCAGTATTTT
few	TRBV6-4	TRBJ2-3	TRBD2	CASSAGTSLATDTQYF	TGTGCCAGCAGTGCCGGGACTAGTTTAGCCACAGATACGCAGTATTTT
NA	TRBV7-8	TRBJ2-1	TRBD2	CASSFRPYSGGSSYNEQFF	TGTGCCAGCAGCTTTAGGCCGTATAGCGGGGGGAGCTCCTACAATGAGCAGTTCTTC
NA	TRBV5-1	TRBJ1-6	NA	CASRGGDSYNSPLHF	TGCGCCAGCAGAGGAGGGGATTCCTATAATTCACCCCTCCACTTT
NA	TRBV10-2	TRBJ2-7	TRBD2	CASSEPGTSGSYEQYF	TGCGCCAGCAGTGAGCCCGGGACTAGCGGATCCTACGAGCAGTACTTC
NA	TRBV19	TRBJ1-5	TRBD1	CASIGQGAGQPQHF	TGTGCCAGTATCGGACAGGGGGCCGGTCAGCCCCAGCATTTT
NA	TRBV18	TRBJ2-3	NA	CASSSGIWDTDTQYF	TGTGCCAGCTCATCCGGGATTTGGGACACAGATACGCAGTATTTT
NA	TRBV24-1	TRBJ1-4	NA	CATSLGGSTNEKLFF	TGTGCCACCAGTTTGGGGGGTTCAACTAATGAAAAACTGTTTTTT
NA	TRBV5-6	TRBJ1-1	NA	CASSSLNALHLNTEAFF	TGTGCCAGCAGTTCTCTTAACGCGCTCCACTTGAACACTGAAGCTTTCTTT
NA	TRBV30	TRBJ1-1	NA	CAWSNYNTEAFF	TGTGCCTGGAGTAATTATAACACTGAAGCTTTCTTT
NA	TRBV25-1	TRBJ1-2	TRBD1	CASSTGVRGYTF	TGTGCCAGCAGTACAGGGGTAAGGGGCTACACCTTC
NA	TRBV5-1	TRBJ1-1	NA	CASSLGRGENTEAFF	TGCGCCAGCAGCTTGGGGAGGGGAGAGAACACTGAAGCTTTCTTT
NA	TRBV5-1	TRBJ2-7	NA	CASSPARAGMLYEQYF	TGCGCCAGCAGCCCAGCTCGTGCGGGGATGCTCTACGAGCAGTACTTC
NA	TRBV11-2	TRBJ2-3	TRBD2	CASSLIAGGFSTDTQYF	TGTGCCAGCAGCTTAATAGCGGGGGGGTTCAGCACAGATACGCAGTATTTT
NA	TRBV29-1	TRBJ1-1	TRBD1	CSDLTGYTEAFF	TGCAGCGACCTGACAGGGTACACTGAAGCTTTCTTT
NA	TRBV5-1	TRBJ1-3	TRBD1	CASSSTPGQGSSGNTIYF	TGCGCCAGCAGCTCAACCCCGGGACAGGGCTCGTCTGGAAACACCATATATTTT
NA	TRBV2	TRBJ1-2	NA	CASSEEPVGRGYTF	TGTGCCAGCAGTGAGGAGCCCGTTGGGAGGGGCTACACCTTC
once	TRBV7-8	TRBJ2-3	NA	CASSLGLGTDTQYF	TGTGCCAGCAGCTTAGGACTAGGGACGGATACGCAGTATTTT
NA	TRBV21-1	TRBJ1-2	NA	CASSKVDRGVPPLYNYGYTF	TGTGCCAGCAGCAAAGTTGACAGGGGCGTCCCTCCCCTCTACAACTATGGCTACACCTTC
NA	TRBV10-3	TRBJ1-6	NA	CAIRPGQNNSPLHF	TGTGCCATCAGGCCCGGACAGAATAATTCACCCCTCCACTTT
once	TRBV19	TRBJ1-5	NA	CASTPLRARALNQPQHF	TGTGCCAGTACCCCTTTACGGGCCAGGGCCCTCAATCAGCCCCAGCATTTT